This TCR beta chain was found in a study of shared clonotypes between healthy human individuals. On the study more broadly: Donor ages ranged 18 to 49 years: a couple of women, a few men. Study-wide results and caveats: For naive CD4 cells, roughly 4.6% of clonotypes were shared across several donors.

A single count supports this clone. Its antigen is as yet unknown. CDR1 is SEHNR, CDR2 FQNEAQ, per germline (reference sequence). The CDR3 length is 12 residues. Trimming stripped 5 bases from V and 8 bases from J, with 11 bases between. Deep was the level at which the assay was run. Here immunoSEQ multiplex PCR was the method, and the copy in TCRdb shows in-frame clones only, minus some. The sample yields about 1.5 million clones, about 98% seen once. The genes are TRBV7-9 and TRBJ2-3; D uncertain. The clonotype comes from a young man in good health. Sequenced material: naive CD4+ T cells sorted from blood. Sample subset: CD45RA+ positively selected. DNA of the CDR3: TGTGCCAGCAGCCAAACAGAGGCTACGCAGTATTTT. As protein: CASSQTEATQYF.